This TCR beta chain was captured in a study of T cell repertoires in ileal Crohn's disease. For the study at large: At surgery, 30% to 35% of patients smoked, with median disease duration about eight years. The MI sample came from the proximal margin of the surgical specimen.

This CDR3 is 10 amino acids long. The junction had 5 bases not matched to a gene; V was cut back by 6 bases and J by 13 bases. CDR1 is DFQATT and CDR2 is SNEGSKA in the germline V gene (reference sequence). Measured with immunoSEQ multiplex PCR; TCRdb has only the in-frame clones, and not every one. The data contain thousands of clones, just under 80% of them singletons. Documented time point: proximal margin of the surgical specimen (macroscopically non-inflamed). This clone was recorded a few times. Its target is unknown. Study-level results: Every patient over 26.8% clonality showed endoscopic recurrence. Active smokers at surgery had more clonal expansions than non-smokers.

Sequencing was carried out using ileal tissue. This chain joins TRBV20-1 and TRBJ2-1, with 8 bases that match TRBD2. The receptor was derived from an adult with Crohn's disease. CDR3 sequence: CSARLATQFF. The DNA for the CDR3 is TGCAGTGCGAGACTAGCGACACAGTTCTTC.